One and the same sample provided the 9 T cell receptor beta chains below, sequenced in a study of T cell responses to AZD1222 COVID-19 vaccine. Sequencing was performed with immunoSEQ multiplex PCR; in TCRdb, only in-frame clones are kept and a portion is missing. This table holds some 200,000 clones, 85% to 95% found once. Sequenced material: peripheral blood, taken 28 days after the second dose of the MenACWY control vaccine. The receptors derive from an adult who received the MenACWY meningococcal vaccine as a control.

In this sample, this clone turned up once. V gene TRBV19 combines with J gene TRBJ1-2; 8 bases are a match to TRBD1. The germline gives CDR1 LNHDA, CDR2 SQIVND (reference sequence). This CDR3 is built from 14 residues. V shed 6 bases and J 4 bases; nucleotides not matched to a gene: 7. CDR3 residues: CASSGQGGVYGYTF. In DNA, the CDR3 is TGTGCCAGTAGCGGACAGGGAGGAGTCTATGGCTACACCTTC.

In this sample, this clone turned up once. The V call is TRBV27, the J call TRBJ2-5, with D unresolved. The CDR3 is 15 residues long. Trimming stripped 3 bases from V and 1 base from J, with 12 bases between. CDR1 is MNHEY, CDR2 SMNVEV, per germline (reference sequence). CDR3 protein: CASSFVAGFQETQYF. Here the CDR3 DNA reads TGTGCCAGCAGTTTTGTAGCAGGTTTCCAAGAGACCCAGTACTTC.

The rearrangement joins TRBV7-9 to TRBJ1-2; the D is unclear. CDR1 and CDR2 from the germline V gene are SEHNR and FQNEAQ (reference sequence). Trimming cost V 2 bases and J 6 bases, with 10 bases left between them. The CDR3 runs 13 residues. The CDR3 nucleotides are TGTGCCAGCAGCTTACAGGAGACCGATGGCTACACCTTC. It yields the protein CASSLQETDGYTF.

The rearrangement links TRBV11-2 to TRBJ1-1; D not resolved. The CDR3 has 13 amino acids. Germline V gene data show CDR1 as SGHAT and CDR2 as FQNNGV. V lost 5 bases, J lost 3 bases, and 10 bases lay in between. This CDR3 is CASSLQRDTEAFF. The CDR3 nucleotides read TGTGCCAGCAGCCTACAACGGGACACTGAAGCTTTCTTT.

CDR3 in amino acids: CASSLSGGRNTEAFF. The CDR3 DNA reads as TGTGCCAGCAGTTTATCAGGGGGGAGGAACACTGAAGCTTTCTTT. The chain carries TRBV27 and TRBJ1-1; D perhaps matches TRBD1 (6 bases). The CDR3 sequence is 15 residues long. Germline V gene data show CDR1 as MNHEY and CDR2 as SMNVEV (reference sequence). Between the trimmed V and J ends, which lost 0 bases and 1 base, there was a span of 9 bases.

The chain employs TRBV6-6 and TRBJ2-5; the match to TRBD1 covers 10 bases. The CDR3 totals 14 residues. The junction had 5 bases not matched to a gene; V was cut back by 7 bases and J by 3 bases. In germline, CDR1 is MNHNY, CDR2 SVGAGI (reference sequence). CDR3 DNA sequence: TGTGCCAGCAATCCCGGGACAGGGGAAGAGACCCAGTACTTC. This gives the protein CASNPGTGEETQYF.

The chain has TRBV7-2 and TRBJ1-6; D perhaps matches TRBD1 (5 bases). With 1 base removed from V and 1 base from J, the gap between germline ends came to 5 bases. The CDR3 covers 15 residues. The germline CDR1 and CDR2 sequences are SGHTA and FQGNSA. The CDR3: CASSLGQSYNSPLHF. CDR3 coding DNA: TGTGCCAGCAGCTTAGGACAGTCCTATAATTCACCCCTCCACTTT.

The chain recombines TRBV3-1 (or the pseudogene TRBV3-2) with TRBJ2-7, with TRBD1 as a possible D gene (5 bases). The CDR3 has 14 amino acids. With 3 bases removed from V and 2 bases from J, the gap between germline ends came to 11 bases. Germline V gene lookup returns CDR1 LGHDT and CDR2 YNNKEL (reference sequence). CDR3 DNA: TGTGCCAGCAGCCACTTGACAGCAACCTACGAGCAGTACTTC. This sequence encodes CASSHLTATYEQYF.

The chain is built from TRBV11-3 and TRBJ1-1; D unresolved. The V gene lost 0 bases and the J gene lost 5 bases, with 1 base spanning the gap. The V gene's germline CDR1 is SGHNT and CDR2 YENEEA. The CDR3 length is 11 residues. CDR3 sequence reads: CASSLETEAFF. The CDR3, as DNA: TGTGCCAGCAGCTTAGAAACTGAAGCTTTCTTT.